This TCR beta chain was profiled in a study of radiation and T cells in renal cell carcinoma. The data were produced by immunoSEQ multiplex PCR, yet TCRdb's version contains in-frame clones alone and is incomplete. This sample has some 120,000 clones, with 88% found just once. Time point denoted: blood 2 weeks post-SBRT. Treatment here: 15 Gy SBRT to primary tumor, nephrectomy 4 weeks later. This CDR3 spans 17 amino acids. The germline V gene encodes CDR1 SGHNT and CDR2 YENEEA. After removal of 0 bases from V and 4 bases from J, the junction contained 9 bases not matched to a gene. The sequencing used blood, collected from a patient whose treatment included radiotherapy and nephrectomy. The chain joins TRBV11-3 to TRBJ2-1, with 7 bases aligning to TRBD2. This clonotype was sampled from a woman aged 70 to 79 with renal cell carcinoma. The CDR3 loop reads CASSLDRGVRGYNEQFF. The CDR3 DNA reads TGTGCCAGCAGCTTAGATCGGGGGGTCCGAGGATACAATGAGCAGTTCTTC.